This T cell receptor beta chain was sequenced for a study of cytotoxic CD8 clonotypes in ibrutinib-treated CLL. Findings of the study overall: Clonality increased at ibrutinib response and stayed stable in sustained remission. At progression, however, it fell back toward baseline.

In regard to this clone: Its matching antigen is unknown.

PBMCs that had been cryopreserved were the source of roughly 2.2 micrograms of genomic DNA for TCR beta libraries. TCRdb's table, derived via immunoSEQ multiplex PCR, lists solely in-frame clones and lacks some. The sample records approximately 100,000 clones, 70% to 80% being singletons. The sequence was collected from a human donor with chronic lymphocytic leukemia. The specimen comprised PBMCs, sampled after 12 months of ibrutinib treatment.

CDR3 nucleotides: TGTGCCAGCAGCTTACAGGGAGACTACGAGCAGTACTTC. Protein: CASSLQGDYEQYF. The chain links TRBV7-9 to TRBJ2-7; perhaps D is TRBD1 or TRBD2 (5 bases each). Germline V CDR1 and CDR2: SEHNR, FQNEAQ (reference sequence). There are 13 residues in the CDR3. V was clipped by 2 bases and J by 3 bases, with 8 bases between them.